This T cell receptor beta chain was found in a study of shared clonotypes between healthy human individuals. General study results and limits: Between a few donors, naive CD4 clonotypes were shared at a level of approximately 5%.

Regarding this clone: The antigen remains unidentified.

Every donor was a Caucasian adult from Nashville, Tennessee. The data were produced by immunoSEQ multiplex PCR, yet TCRdb's version contains in-frame clones alone and is incomplete. The sample includes roughly 2.4 million clones, about 94% of them seen just once. CDR1 and CDR2 from the germline V gene are SGHAT and FQDESV (reference sequence). V lost 4 bases and J lost 4; bases outside the gene matches: 5. The CDR3 is made up of 14 amino acids. The TCR originated in a man aged 18 to 35 in good health. The chain employs TRBV11-1 and TRBJ1-1, with 8 positions matching TRBD1. Sequencing input: naive CD4+ T cells sorted from blood. Regarding subset: CD45RA+ positively selected. CDR3 sequence: CASSSTGGFTEAFF. In DNA form, the CDR3 reads TGTGCCAGCAGCTCTACAGGGGGATTCACTGAAGCTTTCTTT.